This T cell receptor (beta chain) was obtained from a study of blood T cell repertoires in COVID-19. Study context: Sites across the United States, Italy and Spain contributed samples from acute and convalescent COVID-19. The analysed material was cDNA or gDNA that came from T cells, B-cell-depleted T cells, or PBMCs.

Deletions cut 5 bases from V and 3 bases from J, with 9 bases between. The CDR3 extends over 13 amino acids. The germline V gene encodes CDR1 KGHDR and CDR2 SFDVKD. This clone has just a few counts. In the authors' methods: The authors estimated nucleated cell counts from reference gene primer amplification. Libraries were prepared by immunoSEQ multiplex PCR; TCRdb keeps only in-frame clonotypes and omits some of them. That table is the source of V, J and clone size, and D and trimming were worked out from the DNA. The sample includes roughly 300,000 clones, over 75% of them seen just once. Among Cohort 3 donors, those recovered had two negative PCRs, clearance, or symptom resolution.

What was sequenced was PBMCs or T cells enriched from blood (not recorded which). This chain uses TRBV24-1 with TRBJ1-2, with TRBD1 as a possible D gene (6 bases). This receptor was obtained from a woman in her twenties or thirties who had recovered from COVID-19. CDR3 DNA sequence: TGTGCCACCAGTGCCCCAGGGGACTATGGCTACACCTTC. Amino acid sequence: CATSAPGDYGYTF.